This T cell receptor (beta chain) was documented in a study of OX40 agonist ivuxolimab in advanced cancers. The overall study: Averaging about 60 years in age, with a range of roughly 23 to 80, the cohort was approximately 87% male.

To note about this clone: Its antigen is currently unknown.

Study-level results: Mean expanded clone counts were higher in CD8+ than CD4+ T cells.

Trimming stripped 7 bases from V and 2 bases from J, with 15 bases between. Germline lookup yields CDR1 LNHDA and CDR2 SQIVND (reference sequence). This CDR3 contains 15 residues. Clones were sequenced by immunoSEQ multiplex PCR, and TCRdb holds only the in-frame ones, with some missing. The sample yields tens of thousands of clones, 90% to 95% seen once. The sequence derives from an adult with an advanced solid tumor such as melanoma, head and neck, liver or kidney cancer. The chain couples TRBV19 to TRBJ1-5; D call uncertain. This sample comprised CD4+ or CD8+ T cells sorted from blood, obtained in a trial of the OX40 agonist ivuxolimab. Here the CDR3 reads CASISKGAGNQPQHF. CDR3 coding DNA: TGTGCCAGTATCAGTAAGGGTGCCGGCAATCAGCCCCAGCATTTT.